This T cell receptor (beta chain) was profiled in a study of CD8 T cells in ankylosing spondylitis. The CDR3 is 14 residues long. The V gene lost 2 bases and the J gene lost 0 bases, with 7 bases spanning the gap. CDR1 is DFQATT, CDR2 SNEGSKA, per germline (reference sequence). TCRdb re-called the 5' RACE reads with MiXCR, one entry per CDR3 protein. Among around 300,000 distinct CDR3 sequences, under 25% were seen once, and the ten largest hold about 3.5%. Sequenced input: blood, either unsorted or a sorted T cell fraction (not recorded which). The sequence was obtained from a female donor with ankylosing spondylitis or in good health (not recorded which). This chain links TRBV20-1 with TRBJ2-2; no clear D. The CDR3 spells CSARKETNTGELFF. The CDR3 DNA follows: TGCAGTGCTAGAAAGGAAACGAACACCGGGGAGCTGTTTTTT.